This paragraph reports one T cell receptor (beta chain). This clone is characterized as medium-sized (0.01 to 0.1%). Its antigen has not been determined. Base quality data are lacking; no much larger clone is found one base away. At diagnosis, peripheral blood, uninvolved tumor-adjacent lung and tumor were collected and stored as a combination of fresh-frozen and FFPE material. TCR beta CDR3 regions were sequenced from DNA using the immunoSEQ Assay. The original methods were these. T cell density was computed as TCR beta template counts normalized to usable DNA estimated by amplifying housekeeping genes. Richness was estimated using the preseqR package, with extrapolation to 400,000 templates for PBMC samples and to 120,000 templates for tissue samples. Clonality was defined as one minus Pielou's evenness. Tissue-enriched TCRs were identified by differential abundance testing using productive amino-acid clonotypes, minimum total count 5 and alpha 0.1. The Jaccard Index and the Morisita Overlap Index were used to measure repertoire overlap between compartments. GLIPH grouped TCR beta CDR3s together with public tetramer-defined viral CDR3s, and a viral motif had to include at least three viral sequences and show V-gene enrichment. Here the immuneACCESS table is served through TCRdb, limited to in-frame sequences with V and J called. Missing clones are a known gap in these copies; in checked studies unresolved V genes cover under half, and the rest lacks a known reason. From that table come the V and J calls and clone size; the DNA was used to work out D and trimming. The sample has 2,500 to 3,000 clones on record, about a fifth of them singletons. The ten largest make up around 24% of the sample.

The CDR3 spans 12 residues, from the cysteine through the phenylalanine. Only CDR3 DNA is held: 36 bases, read in frame from base 1. Per the germline V gene, SGDLS is the CDR1 and YYNGEE is the CDR2. V was cut back by 2 bases and J by 8 bases, leaving a gap of 7 bases between them. The entry originates in a study of T cells in localized non-small cell lung cancer (dated by TCRdb to 2019 to 2021). About the study as a whole: Comparing tumors with uninvolved tumor-adjacent lungs, the study looked at the T cell repertoires of fewer than 250 patients with early-stage NSCLC. The cohort was made up of roughly 250 treatment-naive NSCLC patients whose localized lung tumors had been resected. A mean age of roughly 66 years was recorded for the NSCLC patients, of whom more than 120 were male and about a hundred were female.

Beyond this particular receptor, the publication reports: Higher T cell density in blood was associated with longer overall survival, whereas higher clonality in adjacent lung was associated with shorter survival. The highest T cell clonality was observed in uninvolved tumor-adjacent lung, where clonality exceeded that of tumor, suggesting that antigenic responses were more focused in uninvolved tumor-adjacent lung. Since the design was exploratory, TCR variables were selected using unadjusted p-values with no false-discovery rate correction. Because multi-region tumor sequencing was not performed, intratumor heterogeneity could not be ruled out. Of the top 100 tumor clones, a median of roughly 60 were detected in paired uninvolved adjacent lung; under 35 were also among that lung's top 100.

Recombination linked TRBV9 to TRBJ1-4; a confident D gene designation cannot be given. The sequence derives from a male donor at least 60 years old with stage II squamous cell lung carcinoma. The sample was lung tumor tissue, taken before any cancer treatment. The CDR3 loop reads CASSVPGEKLFF. Read as DNA, the sequence is TGTGCCAGCAGCGTCCCGGGAGAAAAACTGTTTTTT.